A single sample gave rise to the 28 T cell receptor beta chains below, sequenced in a study of CD8+CD57+ T cells in acquired aplastic anemia. The template for TCR beta VDJ and CDR3 sequence profiling was genomic DNA. TCRdb ran MiXCR on the reads and lists one entry per CDR3 protein. Seen here are tens of thousands of distinct CDR3 sequences, less than 65% observed once, and the top ten hold roughly 2.5%. The sample taken for sequencing was sorted CD4+, CD8+, or CD8+CD57+ T cells (not recorded which) from PBMCs. The receptors come from a human donor in good health, serving as a control.

In this sample, this clonotype turned up once. The chain has TRBV7-2 and TRBJ2-1; D might be TRBD2 (5 bases). CDR1 is SGHTA, CDR2 FQGNSA, per germline. The CDR3 is 12 residues long. Trimming took 3 bases from V and 13 from J, leaving 13 bases between them. The CDR3 spells CASSLVSGLQFF. For the CDR3, the DNA is TGTGCCAGCAGCTTGGTGAGCGGACTTCAGTTCTTC.

The chain combines TRBV19 with TRBJ2-7; no clear D. Germline V gene lookup returns CDR1 LNHDA and CDR2 SQIVND (reference sequence). This CDR3 comprises 8 residues. V dropped 6 bases and J dropped 12 bases, with 6 bases sitting between them. The CDR3 loop reads CASRTRYF. CDR3 coding DNA: TGTGCCAGTAGAACGCGGTACTTC.

The chain employs TRBV29-1 and TRBJ2-7; D is unclear. Germline V CDR1 and CDR2: SQVTM, ANQGSEA. The CDR3 has 11 amino acids. The V end was cut by 6 bases, the J end by 5 bases, with 11 bases between. The CDR3 DNA sequence: TGCAGCGTAAGGGTCGAGGACGAGCAGTACTTC. Translated: CSVRVEDEQYF.

This clonotype appeared many times. This may stem from a read error, because a much larger clone lies one nucleotide away. The CDR3 nucleotides are TGTGCCAGCTTGTTGGGGACGGCTGGAAACACCATATATTTT. Its protein product is CASLLGTAGNTIYF. The rearrangement uses TRBV2 and TRBJ1-3; TRBD1 is a possible D gene (5 bases). The germline CDR1 and CDR2 sequences are SNHLY and FYNNEI. The CDR3 consists of 14 residues. V lost 8 bases and J lost 2, with 13 bases in between. Drawing the rest from reference TRBV2 and TRBJ1-3, the complete variable domain is EPEVTQTPSHQVTQMGQEVILRCVPISNHLYFYWYRQILGQKVEFLVSFYNNEISEKSEIFDDQFSVERPDGSNFTLKIRSTKLEDSAMYFCASLLGTAGNTIYFGEGSWLTVV.

The chain has TRBV6-1 and TRBJ1-1; D unclear. Trimming took 10 bases from V and 1 from J, leaving 10 bases between them. This CDR3 has 12 amino acids. CDR1 and CDR2 from the germline V gene are MNHNS and SASEGT. CDR3 DNA: TGTGCCATCGGTGGCGGGAACACTGAAGCTTTCTTT. Translation: CAIGGGNTEAFF.

Sample share makes this clonotype medium-sized. J is TRBJ2-7 and V is TRBV7-2; a weak D match, TRBD2 (5 bases). V was pared by 5 bases and J by 2 bases, with 16 bases between. There are 15 residues in the CDR3. Germline values: CDR1 SGHTA, CDR2 FQGNSA. CDR3 sequence: CASSPAASGTYEQYF. The CDR3 bases are TGTGCCAGCAGCCCGGCGGCCAGCGGCACCTACGAGCAGTACTTC.

This clonotype was observed many times. This chain links TRBV5-4 with TRBJ1-6; TRBD1 is a possible D gene (6 bases). The CDR3 loop spans 16 amino acids. Germline V lookup: CDR1 SGHNT, CDR2 YYREEE (reference sequence). The V and J ends lost 5 bases and 8 bases respectively, with 20 bases between them. CDR3 loop: CASRWGPSGFDSPLHF. CDR3 coding DNA: TGTGCCAGCAGATGGGGGCCGTCAGGGTTCGATTCACCCCTCCACTTT.

The CDR3 nucleotides read TGTGCCACCAGCAGAGATAGGTTACGGATCTACGAGCAGTACTTC. This codes for CATSRDRLRIYEQYF. V and J are TRBV15 and TRBJ2-7; D gene ambiguous. V dropped 0 bases and J dropped 3 bases, with 12 bases sitting between them. CDR1 is LNHNV and CDR2 is YYDKDF in the germline V gene (reference sequence). This CDR3 has 15 amino acids. The whole variable domain, filled in from reference TRBV15 and TRBJ2-7, reads DAMVIQNPRYQVTQFGKPVTLSCSQTLNHNVMYWYQQKSSQAPKLLFHYYDKDFNNEADTPDNFQSRRPNTSFCFLDIRSPGLGDTAMYLCATSRDRLRIYEQYFGPGTRLTVT.

Written as DNA, the CDR3 is TGTGCCAGCAGTGAAGGGGGACATGGGTCATATGAGCAGTTCTTC. Residues: CASSEGGHGSYEQFF. V gene TRBV2 combines with J gene TRBJ2-1; a possible D gene is TRBD1 (6 bases). This CDR3 region has 15 residues. Germline lookup yields CDR1 SNHLY and CDR2 FYNNEI. V was trimmed by 1 base and J by 8 bases, leaving 15 bases between them.

This clonotype was counted many times. This chain joins TRBV20-1 and TRBJ2-5; D is unresolved. CDR1 is DFQATT and CDR2 is SNEGSKA in the germline V gene (reference sequence). The CDR3 contains 12 residues. Trimming took off 3 bases at V and 2 bases at J, with 7 bases between the two ends. CDR3 in amino acids: CSARATQETQYF. The DNA of the CDR3 is TGCAGTGCTAGGGCGACGCAAGAGACCCAGTACTTC.

This clonotype was observed a handful of times. One base away lies a much larger clone, so this may be a sequencing read error. No conserved phenylalanine or tryptophan is present at the end of the CDR3, so a read error is the likely explanation. V usage is TRBV27 and J usage is TRBJ1-5, with D unresolved. Trimming left V 3 bases short and J 0 bases short, with 12 bases between. The CDR3 loop spans 16 amino acids. The germline CDR1 and CDR2 sequences are MNHEY and SMNVEV (reference sequence). The CDR3 nucleotides are TGTGCCAGCAGTTTGTCCGGCGGCCTTAGCAATCAGCCCCAGCATCTT. It encodes CASSLSGGLSNQPQHL.

The chain recombines TRBV19 with TRBJ2-2, with a possible D match to TRBD1 (6 bases). Trimming removed 3 bases at V and 7 bases at J, with 15 bases between. The CDR3 extends over 15 amino acids. CDR1 and CDR2 from the germline V gene are LNHDA and SQIVND (reference sequence). Written as DNA, the CDR3 is TGTGCCAGTAGTATTGGGGGCCAAGGTGGCGGGGAGCTGTTTTTT. Translated: CASSIGGQGGGELFF. Together with reference TRBV19 and TRBJ2-2, the CDR3 gives the full variable domain: DGGITQSPKYLFRKEGQNVTLSCEQNLNHDAMYWYRQDPGQGLRLIYYSQIVNDFQKGDIAEGYSVSREKKESFPLTVTSAQKNPTAFYLCASSIGGQGGGELFFGEGSRLTVL.

Ten or more counts support this clonotype. This chain links TRBV6-1 with TRBJ1-1; 9 bases match TRBD1. Germline V CDR1 and CDR2: MNHNS, SASEGT. The J segment lost 11 bases and the V segment lost 5 bases, leaving 12 bases of the junction unmatched. CDR3 length: 14 amino acids. CDR3 protein: CASSTDRGVGDAFF. The CDR3 DNA reads as TGTGCCAGCAGTACGGACAGGGGAGTAGGGGATGCTTTCTTT.

The CDR3 sequence is CRANVLTF. The CDR3 DNA reads as TGCAGGGCCAACGTCCTGACTTTC. The chain links TRBV29-1 to TRBJ2-6; D remains unclear. Germline CDR1 SQVTM, CDR2 ANQGSEA. The CDR3 is 8 residues long.

This clonotype appeared a single time. V and J are TRBV19 and TRBJ2-1; D is perhaps TRBD1 (6 bases). Germline assignment: CDR1 LNHDA and CDR2 SQIVND (reference sequence). V shed 6 bases and J shed 8 bases, with 14 bases lying between them. This CDR3 is built from 13 residues. CDR3 nucleotides: TGTGCCAGTAGGCGAACTAGGGGGTATGAGCAGTTCTTC. Encoded protein: CASRRTRGYEQFF.

The chain uses TRBV20-1 and TRBJ2-7; tentative D call: TRBD2 (7 bases). In germline, CDR1 is DFQATT, CDR2 SNEGSKA (reference sequence). Trimming took 0 bases from V and 0 from J, leaving 12 bases between them. The CDR3 is 15 amino acids. For the CDR3, the DNA is TGCAGTGCTAGAGACGGGGGGCTCTTCTCCTACGAGCAGTACTTC. Translating gives CSARDGGLFSYEQYF.

The chain employs TRBV19 and TRBJ2-3; TRBD1 matches at 9 bases. With 7 bases clipped from V and 0 bases from J, the junction kept 5 bases outside the gene matches. The CDR3 spans 15 residues. The germline CDR1 and CDR2 sequences are LNHDA and SQIVND (reference sequence). The CDR3 region is CASKRTGASTDTQYF. The CDR3 coding sequence is TGTGCCAGTAAGAGGACAGGGGCCAGCACAGATACGCAGTATTTT.

The gene calls are TRBV10-3 and TRBJ2-7, with a weak D call TRBD2 (5 bases). CDR1 and CDR2 from the germline V gene are ENHRY and SYGVKD. V dropped 5 bases and J dropped 5 bases, with 10 bases sitting between them. The CDR3 has 12 residues. In DNA, the CDR3 is TGTGCCATCAGTTTCGCTAGCAACGAGCAGTACTTC. Translation gives CAISFASNEQYF.

Notes on this clonotype: A much larger clone differs from this one at a single base, so this may be a read error. This sequence joins TRBV19 and TRBJ2-3; unclear D gene. The V end was cut by 9 bases, the J end by 6 bases, with 22 bases between. Germline assignment: CDR1 LNHDA and CDR2 SQIVND (reference sequence). CDR3 size: 15 residues. This chain's CDR3 is CASSPNGPTGDTQYF. The CDR3 DNA is TGTGCCAGCTCACCTAACGGCCCCACCGGCGATACGCAGTATTTT.

Note on this clonotype: Without the conserved terminal phenylalanine or tryptophan, this CDR3 likely stems from a read error. The chain combines TRBV20-1 with TRBJ1-5, with a tentative D call TRBD1 (5 bases). Germline CDR1 reads DFQATT; CDR2 reads SNEGSKA (reference sequence). The CDR3 is 15 residues long. V dropped 5 bases and J dropped 5 bases, with 19 bases sitting between them. The CDR3 loop is CSAPRPGASDQPQHL. CDR3 bases: TGCAGTGCTCCCCGGCCCGGGGCATCGGATCAGCCCCAGCATTTG.

Remarks on this clonotype: The junction shows a germline mismatch at one end, possibly a read error. The gene calls are TRBV20-1 and TRBJ2-7, with 10 positions matching TRBD2. Looked up from germline, CDR1 is DFQATT and CDR2 is SNEGSKA (reference sequence). The CDR3 has 15 amino acids. CDR3 loop: CSARSSGSGVGELYF. CDR3 nucleotide sequence: TGCAGTGCTAGATCTAGCGGGAGTGGGGTAGGTGAGCTGTACTTC.

Comment on this clonotype: A read error may explain this, as a much larger clone is one base away. The genes are TRBV5-5 and TRBJ2-1; D is unresolved. Germline CDR1 and CDR2: SGHKS and YYEKEE (reference sequence). V lost 4 bases, J lost 1 base, and 9 bases lay in between. This CDR3 is built from 14 residues. The CDR3 nucleotides are TGTGCCAGCAGCAGCATAGAGTCCTACAATGAGCAGTTCTTC. The encoded protein is CASSSIESYNEQFF.

The chain joins TRBV25-1 to TRBJ1-3, with no clear D. Trimming shortened V by 7 bases and J by 2 bases, and 15 bases separated the two germline ends. The CDR3 runs 15 residues. Germline lookup yields CDR1 MGHDK and CDR2 SYGVNS. CDR3 bases: TGTGCCAGCAAGGACGTCTATTCCCCTGGAAACACCATATATTTT. Translated: CASKDVYSPGNTIYF.

At least ten counts were recorded for this clonotype. The chain links TRBV6-2 or TRBV6-3 to TRBJ1-5; tentative D call: TRBD1 (5 bases). V lost 2 bases, J lost 1 base, and 15 bases lay in between. Germline CDR1 reads MNHEY; CDR2 reads SVGEGT. The CDR3 is made up of 17 amino acids. CDR3: CASSYGTSQVSNQPQHF. The CDR3 coding sequence is TGTGCCAGCAGTTACGGTACATCACAGGTGAGCAATCAGCCCCAGCATTTT.

Here the CDR3 reads CASETGRNEQFF. CDR3 nucleotide sequence: TGTGCCAGCGAAACAGGGCGCAATGAGCAGTTCTTC. The rearrangement joins TRBV2 to TRBJ2-1, with D possibly matching TRBD1 (6 bases). Germline V gene data show CDR1 as SNHLY and CDR2 as FYNNEI. There are 12 residues in the CDR3. Deletions cut 8 bases from V and 6 bases from J, with 11 bases between.

This chain joins TRBV19 and TRBJ1-5; 8 bases match TRBD1. V was clipped by 5 bases and J by 6 bases; unmatched bases: 6. The CDR3 extends over 14 amino acids. Germline assignment: CDR1 LNHDA and CDR2 SQIVND (reference sequence). The chain's CDR3 is CASSFRTGRQPQHF. The CDR3 nucleotides are TGTGCCAGTAGTTTCAGGACAGGGCGTCAGCCCCAGCATTTT. Variable domain in full (rest from reference TRBV19 and TRBJ1-5): DGGITQSPKYLFRKEGQNVTLSCEQNLNHDAMYWYRQDPGQGLRLIYYSQIVNDFQKGDIAEGYSVSREKKESFPLTVTSAQKNPTAFYLCASSFRTGRQPQHFGDGTRLSIL.

This clonotype was recorded many times. The rearrangement links TRBV20-1 to TRBJ2-1; TRBD2 aligns across 7 bases. The CDR3 length is 13 residues. Germline V lookup: CDR1 DFQATT, CDR2 SNEGSKA (reference sequence). With V trimmed by 3 bases and J by 8 bases, 7 bases remained unmatched. CDR3 loop: CSASLAAPDEQFF. CDR3 in DNA: TGCAGTGCTAGCCTAGCGGCCCCCGATGAGCAGTTCTTC.

This clonotype was recorded at least ten times. The V gene is TRBV27, the J gene TRBJ2-7; tentatively, D is TRBD1 or TRBD2 (5 bases each). Trimming cost V 0 bases and J 1 base, with 13 bases left between them. This CDR3 has 16 amino acids. The germline V gene encodes CDR1 MNHEY and CDR2 SMNVEV (reference sequence). The CDR3: CASSLSRGALSYEQYF. CDR3 in DNA: TGTGCCAGCAGTTTATCGAGGGGAGCCCTGTCCTACGAGCAGTACTTC.